The 21 T cell receptor beta chains below were found in one sample sequenced in a study of blood T cell repertoires in COVID-19. Clones were read by immunoSEQ multiplex PCR, and TCRdb kept only the in-frame ones, dropping some. Of about 120,000 clones listed, roughly 90% are singletons. The specimen was peripheral blood. The origin of the receptors is a human donor with acute or convalescent COVID-19. The donor label of this sample is uncertain.

The chain has TRBV6-5 and TRBJ1-1, with TRBD1 as a possible D gene (6 bases). Trimming took off 2 bases at V and 3 bases at J, with 13 bases between the two ends. CDR3 length equals 15 residues. Germline CDR1 reads MNHEY; CDR2 reads SVGAGI. The CDR3 nucleotides read TGTGCCAGCAGTTACAGGGCCAGGGGCCACACTGAAGCTTTCTTT. Protein sequence: CASSYRARGHTEAFF.

V is TRBV27 and J is TRBJ2-5, with TRBD2 matching over 9 bases. CDR3 length equals 16 residues. Germline V lookup: CDR1 MNHEY, CDR2 SMNVEV (reference sequence). The V gene end was trimmed by 7 bases and the J gene end by 4 bases; junction bases not matched to a gene: 13. CDR3 DNA: TGTGCCAGCACCTCAAGCGGGCGGGGGGGCCGAGAGACCCAGTACTTC. Translated, it gives CASTSSGRGGRETQYF.

This chain uses TRBV30 with TRBJ1-1; D call uncertain. V was trimmed by 1 base and J by 3 bases, leaving 12 bases between them. In germline, CDR1 is GTSNPN, CDR2 SVGIG (reference sequence). The CDR3 has 14 residues. In DNA, the CDR3 is TGTGCCTGGAGTGGTACAGTATCGGACACTGAAGCTTTCTTT. Translating it yields CAWSGTVSDTEAFF. Full variable domain (rest looked up from reference TRBV30 and TRBJ1-1): SQTIHQWPATLVQPVGSPLSLECTVEGTSNPNLYWYRQAAGRGLQLLFYSVGIGQISSEVPQNLSASRPQDRQFILSSKKLLLSDSGFYLCAWSGTVSDTEAFFGQGTRLTVV.

The V call is TRBV7-3, the J call TRBJ2-1, with 12 bases lining up with TRBD1. This CDR3 is 17 amino acids long. The trim removed 5 bases at V and 7 bases at J, leaving 12 bases unmatched. Germline assignment: CDR1 SGHTA and CDR2 FQGTGA. DNA for the CDR3: TGTGCCAGCAGCCGCGCTCCGGGACAGGGGGCAAATAATGAGCAGTTCTTC. Translating gives CASSRAPGQGANNEQFF.

This clone has only a few counts. The chain is built from TRBV28 and TRBJ2-6; 8 nucleotides align to TRBD1. The ends lost 6 bases at V and 1 base at J; junction bases unmatched: 14. Per germline, CDR1 MDHEN and CDR2 SYDVKM. CDR3 length: 19 residues. CDR3 sequence reads: CASRTPFGQGVSGANVLTF. CDR3 DNA: TGTGCCAGCAGGACCCCTTTTGGACAGGGCGTTTCTGGGGCCAACGTCCTGACTTTC.

This clone was picked up one time. The rearrangement links TRBV28 to TRBJ1-1; D call uncertain. V dropped 0 bases and J dropped 10 bases, with 9 bases sitting between them. The CDR3 runs to 12 residues. Germline assignment: CDR1 MDHEN and CDR2 SYDVKM. The CDR3 here is CASSLWREGAFF. The CDR3 nucleotides are TGTGCCAGCAGTTTATGGCGGGAGGGAGCTTTCTTT.

The V call is TRBV19, the J call TRBJ1-2; the match to TRBD1 covers 7 bases. The CDR3 has 13 residues. The germline CDR1 and CDR2 sequences are LNHDA and SQIVND (reference sequence). The junction had 10 bases not matched to a gene; V was cut back by 7 bases and J by 8 bases. Written as DNA, the CDR3 is TGTGCCAGTAAACCGGGACAGAGCTCGGGCTACACCTTC. It encodes CASKPGQSSGYTF.

This clone was counted a few times. The rearrangement links TRBV4-1 to TRBJ2-7; weak D call: TRBD2 (7 bases). Trimming took 4 bases from V and 2 from J, leaving 15 bases between them. The CDR3 runs to 15 residues. Germline lookup yields CDR1 MGHRA and CDR2 YSYEKL. The DNA for the CDR3 is TGCGCCAGCAGCCCGACGTTGCGGGGGCCCTACGAGCAGTACTTC. Encoded protein: CASSPTLRGPYEQYF.

The chain employs TRBV6-6 and TRBJ1-4; D is unresolved. V was clipped by 3 bases and J by 4 bases, with 6 bases between them. CDR3 length: 13 residues. Germline V gives CDR1 MNHNY, CDR2 SVGAGI (reference sequence). CDR3 sequence reads: CASSYRINEKLFF. The CDR3 DNA reads as TGTGCCAGCAGTTATAGAATTAATGAAAAACTGTTTTTT.

The genes are TRBV28 and TRBJ2-3; 12 positions agree with TRBD2. The J segment lost 6 bases and the V segment lost 4 bases, leaving 11 bases of the junction unmatched. Germline CDR1 MDHEN, CDR2 SYDVKM. CDR3 length: 17 residues. The CDR3 coding sequence is TGTGCCAGCAGTTCAAGGGGGCTAGCGGGAGGGGCCGATACGCAGTATTTT. It codes for CASSSRGLAGGADTQYF.

V usage is TRBV7-8 and J usage is TRBJ1-5; 9 bases map to TRBD1. Germline loops: CDR1 SGHVS, CDR2 FQNEAQ. The V segment lost 2 bases and the J segment 7 bases; nucleotides outside the gene matches: 6. CDR3 length: 15 amino acids. The CDR3, as DNA: TGTGCCAGCAGCTTACAACAGGGGGCCAGACAGCCCCAGCATTTT. Translation: CASSLQQGARQPQHF.

The V and J genes are TRBV7-3 and TRBJ2-1; TRBD2 aligns across 9 bases. This CDR3 is 17 amino acids long. CDR1 SGHTA and CDR2 FQGTGA come from the germline V gene. V was pared by 3 bases and J by 0 bases, with 6 bases of the junction left unmatched. CDR3 nucleotides: TGTGCCAGCAGCTTGACTAGCGGTATTAGCTCCTACAATGAGCAGTTCTTC. Its translation is CASSLTSGISSYNEQFF.

The gene calls are TRBV5-5 and TRBJ1-3; D ambiguous. The V and J ends lost 1 base and 0 bases respectively, with 8 bases between them. Germline lookup yields CDR1 SGHKS and CDR2 YYEKEE (reference sequence). This CDR3 contains 15 residues. CDR3 coding DNA: TGTGCCAGCAGCTTGACCCCGAGCTCTGGAAACACCATATATTTT. Encoded protein: CASSLTPSSGNTIYF.

The chain recombines TRBV28 with TRBJ1-2; D is unclear. CDR1 MDHEN and CDR2 SYDVKM come from the germline V gene. This CDR3 contains 11 residues. The V and J ends lost 1 base and 6 bases respectively, with 3 bases between them. The CDR3 loop is CASSLLNGYTF. CDR3 nucleotide sequence: TGTGCCAGCAGTTTATTAAATGGCTACACCTTC.

Here the CDR3 DNA reads TGTGCCAGCAGCTTGCGGGATTCAGGGGAGCAGTACTTC. Its protein product is CASSLRDSGEQYF. The chain uses TRBV7-3 and TRBJ2-7, with D possibly matching TRBD2 (6 bases). This CDR3 has 13 residues. V was pared by 3 bases and J by 7 bases, with 13 bases between. Germline V gives CDR1 SGHTA, CDR2 FQGTGA.

The V gene is TRBV28, the J gene TRBJ1-2; tentative D call: TRBD1 (6 bases). This CDR3 is built from 15 residues. The V gene's germline CDR1 is MDHEN and CDR2 SYDVKM. Trimming removed 7 bases at V and 0 bases at J, with 15 bases between. Here the CDR3 reads CASIPSGGANYGYTF. The DNA of the CDR3 is TGTGCCAGCATTCCATCGGGGGGCGCTAACTATGGCTACACCTTC.

This rearrangement joins TRBV28 to TRBJ1-3; D is possibly TRBD1 (5 bases). V shed 9 bases and J shed 0 bases, with 12 bases lying between them. Per germline, CDR1 MDHEN and CDR2 SYDVKM. The CDR3 has 14 residues. CDR3 coding DNA: TGTGCCAGTAAGCTCGGGGGCTCTGGAAACACCATATATTTT. This gives the protein CASKLGGSGNTIYF. Looking up the rest from reference TRBV28 and TRBJ1-3 gives the full variable domain: DVKVTQSSRYLVKRTGEKVFLECVQDMDHENMFWYRQDPGLGLRLIYFSYDVKMKEKGDIPEGYSVSREKKERFSLILESASTNQTSMYLCASKLGGSGNTIYFGEGSWLTVV.

In nucleotides, the CDR3 is TGTGCCAGCAGCGTCATGGCGCGGGAGGGCCGGTTATACGAGCAGTACTTC. This translates into CASSVMAREGRLYEQYF. The chain employs TRBV7-6 and TRBJ2-7; 9 bases align to TRBD2. From germline, CDR1 is SGHVS and CDR2 FNYEAQ. There are 17 residues in the CDR3. The trim removed 5 bases at V and 4 bases at J, leaving 15 bases unmatched.

Comment on this clone: At one end, the junction sequence differs from germline, possibly due to a read error. The chain couples TRBV2 to TRBJ2-5, with 7 nucleotides matching TRBD2. Germline V gives CDR1 SNHLY, CDR2 FYNNEI. This CDR3 has 15 residues. This chain's CDR3 is CASSEAWGGQETQYF. The CDR3 DNA reads TGTGCCAGCAGCGAAGCTTGGGGGGGCCAAGAGACCCAGTACTTC.

This clone was found a few times. This chain uses TRBV7-5 with TRBJ2-1; the table's D call, TRBD2, was not checked against the DNA. TRBV7-5 is assigned pseudogene status. The CDR3 is 14 amino acids. The CDR3 DNA reads as TGTGCCAGAAGCTTAGTGGGGGGTCGAGCTGAGCAGTTCTTC. It yields the protein CARSLVGGRAEQFF.

Written as DNA, the CDR3 is TGTGCCAGCCGCGAATCGGACAGGGTCCCCTGGGGCTACACCTTC. It is translated as CASRESDRVPWGYTF. This rearrangement joins TRBV21-1 to TRBJ1-2; the listed D gene, TRBD1, was not tested against the DNA. TRBV21-1 is marked as a pseudogene. The CDR3 contains 15 residues.